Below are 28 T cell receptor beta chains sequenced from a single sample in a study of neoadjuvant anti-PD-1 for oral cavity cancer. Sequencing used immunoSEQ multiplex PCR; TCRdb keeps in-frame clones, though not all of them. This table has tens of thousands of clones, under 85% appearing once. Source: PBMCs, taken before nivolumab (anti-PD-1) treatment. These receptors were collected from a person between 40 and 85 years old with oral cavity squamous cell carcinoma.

CDR3 loop: CASSETGGWGETQYF. The CDR3 region has the DNA TGTGCCAGCAGTGAAACAGGGGGCTGGGGAGAGACCCAGTACTTC. V and J are TRBV6-1 and TRBJ2-5, with 9 positions matching TRBD1. The CDR3 runs 15 residues. Germline V gene data show CDR1 as MNHNS and CDR2 as SASEGT. Trimming cost V 2 bases and J 4 bases; bases outside gene matches: 5.

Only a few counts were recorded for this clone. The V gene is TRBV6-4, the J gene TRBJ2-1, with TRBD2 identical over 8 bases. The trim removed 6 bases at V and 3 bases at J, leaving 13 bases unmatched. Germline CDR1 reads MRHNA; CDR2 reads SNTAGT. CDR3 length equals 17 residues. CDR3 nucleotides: TGTGCCAGCAGCCCGATGGGCGGGGGGCAATACTACAATGAGCAGTTCTTC. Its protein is CASSPMGGGQYYNEQFF.

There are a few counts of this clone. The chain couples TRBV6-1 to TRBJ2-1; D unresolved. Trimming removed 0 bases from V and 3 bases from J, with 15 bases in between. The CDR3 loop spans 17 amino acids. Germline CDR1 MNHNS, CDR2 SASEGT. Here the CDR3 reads CASSEASFRRIYNEQFF. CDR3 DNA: TGTGCCAGCAGTGAAGCAAGTTTCAGGAGAATCTACAATGAGCAGTTCTTC.

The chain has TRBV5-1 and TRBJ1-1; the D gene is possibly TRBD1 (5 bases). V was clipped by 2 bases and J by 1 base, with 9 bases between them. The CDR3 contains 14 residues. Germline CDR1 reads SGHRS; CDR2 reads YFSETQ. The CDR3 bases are TGCGCCAGCAGCTTAACCGGGGCGAACACTGAAGCTTTCTTT. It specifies CASSLTGANTEAFF.

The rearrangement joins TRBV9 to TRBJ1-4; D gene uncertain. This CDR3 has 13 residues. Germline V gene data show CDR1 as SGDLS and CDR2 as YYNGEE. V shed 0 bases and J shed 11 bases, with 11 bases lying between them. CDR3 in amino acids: CASSVELNRKLFF. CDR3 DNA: TGTGCCAGCAGCGTAGAACTGAACCGGAAACTGTTTTTT.

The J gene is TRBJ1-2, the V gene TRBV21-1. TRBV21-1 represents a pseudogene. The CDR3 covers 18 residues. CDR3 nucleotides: TGTGCCAGCAACTCCCGGGACCGGGGGCCCTCGACGAACTATGGCTACACCTTC. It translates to CASNSRDRGPSTNYGYTF.

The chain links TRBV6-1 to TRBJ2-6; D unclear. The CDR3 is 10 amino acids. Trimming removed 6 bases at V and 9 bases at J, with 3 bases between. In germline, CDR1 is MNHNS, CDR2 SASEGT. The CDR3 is CASSHNVLTF. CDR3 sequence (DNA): TGTGCCAGCAGCCACAACGTCCTGACTTTC.

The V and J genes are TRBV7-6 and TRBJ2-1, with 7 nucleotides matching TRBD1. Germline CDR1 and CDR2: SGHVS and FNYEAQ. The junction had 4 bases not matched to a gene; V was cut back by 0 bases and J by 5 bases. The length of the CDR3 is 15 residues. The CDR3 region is CASSLAQGTHNEQFF. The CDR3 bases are TGTGCCAGCAGCTTAGCACAGGGGACCCACAATGAGCAGTTCTTC.

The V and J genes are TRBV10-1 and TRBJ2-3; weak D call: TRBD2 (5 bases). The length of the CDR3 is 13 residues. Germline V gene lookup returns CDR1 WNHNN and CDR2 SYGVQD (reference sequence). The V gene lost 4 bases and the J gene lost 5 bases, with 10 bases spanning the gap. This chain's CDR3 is CASSGLGRDTQYF. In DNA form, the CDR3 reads TGCGCCAGCAGTGGACTGGGGAGAGATACGCAGTATTTT.

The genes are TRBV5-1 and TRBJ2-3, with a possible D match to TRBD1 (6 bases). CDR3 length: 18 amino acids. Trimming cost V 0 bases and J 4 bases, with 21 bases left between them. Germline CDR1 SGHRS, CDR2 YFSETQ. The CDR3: CASSLAPPRFTGSDTQYF. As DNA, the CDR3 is TGCGCCAGCAGCTTGGCCCCGCCGCGATTTACAGGGTCAGATACGCAGTATTTT.

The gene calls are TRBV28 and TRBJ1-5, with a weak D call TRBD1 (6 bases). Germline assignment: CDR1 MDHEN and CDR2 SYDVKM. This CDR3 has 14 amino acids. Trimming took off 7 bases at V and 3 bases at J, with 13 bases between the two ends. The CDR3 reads CASTSGQTNQPQHF. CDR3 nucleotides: TGTGCCAGCACCTCAGGACAGACCAATCAGCCCCAGCATTTT.

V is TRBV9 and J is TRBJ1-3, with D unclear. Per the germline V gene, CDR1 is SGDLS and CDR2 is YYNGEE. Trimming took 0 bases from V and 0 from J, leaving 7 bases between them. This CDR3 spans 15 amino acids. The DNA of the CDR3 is TGTGCCAGCAGCGTAGGGAGTAGCTCTGGAAACACCATATATTTT. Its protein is CASSVGSSSGNTIYF.

In DNA form, the CDR3 reads TGTGCCAGCAGCTTGGGGCCGGGTAACTATGGCTACACCTTC. This sequence encodes CASSLGPGNYGYTF. The chain is built from TRBV5-6 and TRBJ1-2; D gene ambiguous. Germline assignment: CDR1 SGHDT and CDR2 YYEEEE. V lost 0 bases and J 1 base, leaving 7 bases between the germline ends. CDR3 length: 14 amino acids.

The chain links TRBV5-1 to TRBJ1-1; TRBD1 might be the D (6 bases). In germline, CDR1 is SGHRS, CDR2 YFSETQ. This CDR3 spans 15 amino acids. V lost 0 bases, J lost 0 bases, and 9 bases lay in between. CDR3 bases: TGCGCCAGCAGCTTGGAGGGGGTGATGAACACTGAAGCTTTCTTT. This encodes CASSLEGVMNTEAFF.

CDR3 bases: TGTGCCAGCAGTGAGCGTCTCGGGGGGACTAATGAAAAACTGTTTTTT. The encoded protein is CASSERLGGTNEKLFF. The V call is TRBV2, the J call TRBJ1-4; possibly TRBD1 for D (5 bases). The germline gives CDR1 SNHLY, CDR2 FYNNEI. This CDR3 has 16 residues. The V gene lost 3 bases and the J gene lost 2 bases, with 13 bases spanning the gap.

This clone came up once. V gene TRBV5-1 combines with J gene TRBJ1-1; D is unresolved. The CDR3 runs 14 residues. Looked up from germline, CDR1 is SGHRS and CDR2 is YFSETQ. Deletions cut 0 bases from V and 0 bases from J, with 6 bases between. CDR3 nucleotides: TGCGCCAGCAGCTTGGAGGCCTTGAACACTGAAGCTTTCTTT. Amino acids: CASSLEALNTEAFF.

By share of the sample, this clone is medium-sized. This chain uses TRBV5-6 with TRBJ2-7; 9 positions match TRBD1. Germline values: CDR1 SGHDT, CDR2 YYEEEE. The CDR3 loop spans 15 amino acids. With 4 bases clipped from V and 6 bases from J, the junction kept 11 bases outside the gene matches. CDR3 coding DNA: TGTGCCAGCAGCAAACGTCCGGGACAGGGTTCCGAGCAGTACTTC. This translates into CASSKRPGQGSEQYF.

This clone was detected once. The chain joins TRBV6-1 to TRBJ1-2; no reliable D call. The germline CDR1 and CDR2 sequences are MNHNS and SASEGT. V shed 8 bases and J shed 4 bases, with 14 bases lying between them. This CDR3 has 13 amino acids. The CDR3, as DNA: TGTGCCAGCTCGGACCTTGGGAGCTATGGCTACACCTTC. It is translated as CASSDLGSYGYTF.

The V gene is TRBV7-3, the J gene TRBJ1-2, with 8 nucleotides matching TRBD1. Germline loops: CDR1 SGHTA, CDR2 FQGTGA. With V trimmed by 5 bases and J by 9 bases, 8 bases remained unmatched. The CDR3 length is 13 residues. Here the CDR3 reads CASSPDRGNSYTF. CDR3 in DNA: TGTGCCAGCAGCCCAGACAGGGGTAATAGCTACACCTTC.

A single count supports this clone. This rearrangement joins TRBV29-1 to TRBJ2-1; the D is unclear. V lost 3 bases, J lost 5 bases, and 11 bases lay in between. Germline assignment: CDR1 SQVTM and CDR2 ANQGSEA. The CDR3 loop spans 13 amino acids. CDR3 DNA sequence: TGCAGCGTTGACCGGAACAGAAACAATGAGCAGTTCTTC. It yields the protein CSVDRNRNNEQFF.

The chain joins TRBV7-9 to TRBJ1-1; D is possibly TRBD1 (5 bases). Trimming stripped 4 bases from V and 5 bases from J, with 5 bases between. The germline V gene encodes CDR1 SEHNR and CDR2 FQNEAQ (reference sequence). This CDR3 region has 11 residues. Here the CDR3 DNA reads TGTGCCAGCAGCTGGGGGACTGAAGCTTTCTTT. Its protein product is CASSWGTEAFF.

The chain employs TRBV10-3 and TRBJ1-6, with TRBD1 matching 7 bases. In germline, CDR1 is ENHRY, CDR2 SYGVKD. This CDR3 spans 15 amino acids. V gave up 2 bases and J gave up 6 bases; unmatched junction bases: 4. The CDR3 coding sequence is TGTGCCATCAGTGAGGGAGGGACAGCTAATTCACCCCTCCACTTT. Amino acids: CAISEGGTANSPLHF.

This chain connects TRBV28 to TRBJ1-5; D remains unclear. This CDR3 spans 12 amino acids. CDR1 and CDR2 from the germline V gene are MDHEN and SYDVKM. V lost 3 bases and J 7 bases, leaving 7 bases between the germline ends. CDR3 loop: CASSFLGQPQHF. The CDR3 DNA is TGTGCCAGCAGTTTTTTAGGGCAGCCCCAGCATTTT. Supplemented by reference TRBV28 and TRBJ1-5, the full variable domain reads DVKVTQSSRYLVKRTGEKVFLECVQDMDHENMFWYRQDPGLGLRLIYFSYDVKMKEKGDIPEGYSVSREKKERFSLILESASTNQTSMYLCASSFLGQPQHFGDGTRLSIL.

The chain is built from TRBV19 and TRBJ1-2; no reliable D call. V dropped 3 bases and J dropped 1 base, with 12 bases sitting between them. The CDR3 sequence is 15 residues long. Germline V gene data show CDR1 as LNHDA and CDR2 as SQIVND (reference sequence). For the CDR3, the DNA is TGTGCCAGTAGTATGACTCTGCAAGATAACTATGGCTACACCTTC. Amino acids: CASSMTLQDNYGYTF.

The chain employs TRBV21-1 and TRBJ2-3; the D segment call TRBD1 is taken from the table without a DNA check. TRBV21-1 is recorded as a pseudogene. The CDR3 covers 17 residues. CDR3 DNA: TGTGCCAGCAGCAAAGTCGGAAACAGTGCAAGCACAGATACGCAGTATTTT. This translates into CASSKVGNSASTDTQYF.

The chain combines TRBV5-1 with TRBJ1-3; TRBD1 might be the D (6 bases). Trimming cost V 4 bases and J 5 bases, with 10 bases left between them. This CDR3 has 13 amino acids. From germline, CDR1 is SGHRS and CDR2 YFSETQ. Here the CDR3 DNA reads TGCGCCAGCAGCGCCGACAGGAGAAACACCATATATTTT. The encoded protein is CASSADRRNTIYF.

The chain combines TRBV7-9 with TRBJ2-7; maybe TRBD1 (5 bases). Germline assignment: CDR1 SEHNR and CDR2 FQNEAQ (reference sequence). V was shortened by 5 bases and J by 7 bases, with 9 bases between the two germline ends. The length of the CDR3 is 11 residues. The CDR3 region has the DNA TGTGCCAGCAGCGGCCGACAGGAGCAGTACTTC. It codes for CASSGRQEQYF.

The CDR3 region has the DNA TGCGCCAGCAGCTCAGGTGTAGCGCCCTACAATGAGCAGTTCTTC. Translated, it gives CASSSGVAPYNEQFF. The chain combines TRBV5-1 with TRBJ2-1; D may be TRBD2 (5 bases). Germline V gives CDR1 SGHRS, CDR2 YFSETQ. The CDR3 totals 15 residues. V was shortened by 3 bases and J by 2 bases, with 12 bases between the two germline ends.